This T cell receptor beta chain was captured in a study of blood T cell repertoires in COVID-19. Method: immunoSEQ multiplex PCR; TCRdb's copy keeps in-frame clones and lacks some. The sample yields 120,000 to 150,000 clones, approximately 80% seen once. This CDR3 spans 12 amino acids. The germline V gene encodes CDR1 LGHDT and CDR2 YNNKEL (reference sequence). Trimming took 7 bases from V and 7 from J, leaving 13 bases between them. This rearrangement joins TRBV3-1 (or the pseudogene TRBV3-2) to TRBJ1-1; D perhaps matches TRBD1 (6 bases). This clonotype was obtained from a man aged 45-65 years in a cohort exposed to, infected with or recovered from COVID-19 (not recorded which). The sample comprised PBMCs or T cells enriched from blood (not recorded which). The CDR3, as DNA: TGTGCCAGCACATCGGGGGGCCTTGAAGCTTTCTTT. Protein: CASTSGGLEAFF.